This T cell receptor (beta chain) originates from a study of cytomegalovirus exposure and HLA in healthy donors. In regard to this clone: Its cognate antigen is unknown.

Both 60 Vbeta primers and 13 Jbeta primers went into the PCR. Generated by immunoSEQ multiplex PCR, the TCRdb table keeps only in-frame clones and is missing some. The data contain 200,000 to 250,000 clones, 80% to 85% of them singletons. General study findings and limits: Presence/absence analyses assumed roughly uniform sequencing depth across donors, which may not hold. As confirmed in vitro, a few CMV-associated chains were specific for CMV antigens.

Participants comprised healthy donors of bone marrow. This receptor was obtained from a woman aged 60-75 years in good health and CMV-seropositive. Sequencing was performed on PBMCs.

CDR3: CASRRDRGLGNEKLFF. DNA for the CDR3: TGTGCCAGCAGGCGGGACAGGGGGTTAGGTAATGAAAAACTGTTTTTT. The genes are TRBV27 and TRBJ1-4, with 11 bases fitting TRBD1. The CDR3 sequence is 16 residues long. V lost 6 bases, J lost 4 bases, and 7 bases stayed unmatched. In germline, CDR1 is MNHEY, CDR2 SMNVEV (reference sequence).